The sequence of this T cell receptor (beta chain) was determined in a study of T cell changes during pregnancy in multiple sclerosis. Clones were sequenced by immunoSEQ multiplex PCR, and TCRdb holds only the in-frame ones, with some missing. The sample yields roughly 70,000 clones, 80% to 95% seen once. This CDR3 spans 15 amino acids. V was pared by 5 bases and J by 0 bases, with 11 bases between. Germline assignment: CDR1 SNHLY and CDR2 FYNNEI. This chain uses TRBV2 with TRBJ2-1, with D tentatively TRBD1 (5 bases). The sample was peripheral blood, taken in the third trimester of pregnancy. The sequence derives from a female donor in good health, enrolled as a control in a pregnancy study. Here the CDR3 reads CASSRQIRSYNEQFF. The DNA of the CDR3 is TGTGCCAGCAGTCGACAGATTCGCTCCTACAATGAGCAGTTCTTC.